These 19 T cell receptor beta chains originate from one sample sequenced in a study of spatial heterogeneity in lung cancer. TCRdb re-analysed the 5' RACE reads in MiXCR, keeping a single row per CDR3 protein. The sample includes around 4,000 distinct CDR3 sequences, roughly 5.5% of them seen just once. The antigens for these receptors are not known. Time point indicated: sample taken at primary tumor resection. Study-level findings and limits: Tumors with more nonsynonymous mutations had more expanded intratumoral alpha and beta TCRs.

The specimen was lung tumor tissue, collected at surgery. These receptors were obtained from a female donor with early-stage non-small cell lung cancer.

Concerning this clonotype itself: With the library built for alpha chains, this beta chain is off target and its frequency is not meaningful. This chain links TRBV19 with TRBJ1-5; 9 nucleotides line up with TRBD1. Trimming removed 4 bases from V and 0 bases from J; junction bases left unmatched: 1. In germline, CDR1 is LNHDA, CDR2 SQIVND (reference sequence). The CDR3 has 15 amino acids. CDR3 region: CASSKQGASNQPQHF. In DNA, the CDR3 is TGTGCCAGTAGTAAACAGGGGGCTAGCAATCAGCCCCAGCATTTT.

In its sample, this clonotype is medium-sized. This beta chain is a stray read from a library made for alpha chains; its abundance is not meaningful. CDR3 nucleotides: TGTGCCAGCAGCTCTCCCGGGACAGGGGGCGTAGAGACCCAGTACTTC. It translates to CASSSPGTGGVETQYF. This sequence joins TRBV5-6 and TRBJ2-5; 12 bases agree with TRBD1. This CDR3 contains 16 residues. V was clipped by 3 bases and J by 4 bases; unmatched bases: 7. The germline gives CDR1 SGHDT, CDR2 YYEEEE.

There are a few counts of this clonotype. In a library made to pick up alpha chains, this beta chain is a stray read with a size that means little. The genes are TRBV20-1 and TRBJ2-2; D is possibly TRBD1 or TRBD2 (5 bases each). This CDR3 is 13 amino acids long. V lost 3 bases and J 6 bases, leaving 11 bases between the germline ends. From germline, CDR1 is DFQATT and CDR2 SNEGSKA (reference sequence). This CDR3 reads CSASGDRPGELFF. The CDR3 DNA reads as TGCAGTGCTAGCGGGGACCGTCCCGGGGAGCTGTTTTTT.

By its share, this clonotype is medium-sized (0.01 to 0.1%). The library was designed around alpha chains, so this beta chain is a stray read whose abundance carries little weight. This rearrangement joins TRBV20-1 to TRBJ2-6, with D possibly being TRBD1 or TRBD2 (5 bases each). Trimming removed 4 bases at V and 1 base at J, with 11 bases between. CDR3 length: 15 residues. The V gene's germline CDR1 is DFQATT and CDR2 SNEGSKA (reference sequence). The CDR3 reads CSATTEGSGANVLTF. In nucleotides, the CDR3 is TGCAGTGCTACCACCGAGGGGTCTGGGGCCAACGTCCTGACTTTC.

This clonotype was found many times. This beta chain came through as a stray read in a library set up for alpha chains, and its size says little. The CDR3 DNA sequence: TGTGCCAGCAGTTTAATCGACAGAAAAAACTATGGCTACACCTTC. Translated: CASSLIDRKNYGYTF. The chain employs TRBV28 and TRBJ1-2, with D maybe TRBD1 (5 bases). The germline CDR1 and CDR2 sequences are MDHEN and SYDVKM. This CDR3 is 15 amino acids long. Deletions cut 2 bases from V and 2 bases from J, with 12 bases between.

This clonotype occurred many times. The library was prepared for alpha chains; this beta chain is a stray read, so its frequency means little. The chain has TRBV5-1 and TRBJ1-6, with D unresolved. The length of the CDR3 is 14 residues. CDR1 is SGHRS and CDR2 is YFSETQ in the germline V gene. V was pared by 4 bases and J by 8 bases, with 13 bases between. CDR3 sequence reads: CASSSREADSPLHF. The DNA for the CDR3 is TGCGCCAGCAGCAGCCGGGAGGCGGATTCACCCCTCCACTTT.

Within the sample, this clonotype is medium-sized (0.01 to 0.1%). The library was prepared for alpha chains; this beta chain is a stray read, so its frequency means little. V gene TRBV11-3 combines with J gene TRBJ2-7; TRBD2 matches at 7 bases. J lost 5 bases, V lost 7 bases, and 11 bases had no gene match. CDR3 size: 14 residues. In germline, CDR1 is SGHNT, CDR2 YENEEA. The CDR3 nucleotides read TGTGCCAGCACCCTCGGTCCGGGAGGCCACGAGCAGTACTTC. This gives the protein CASTLGPGGHEQYF.

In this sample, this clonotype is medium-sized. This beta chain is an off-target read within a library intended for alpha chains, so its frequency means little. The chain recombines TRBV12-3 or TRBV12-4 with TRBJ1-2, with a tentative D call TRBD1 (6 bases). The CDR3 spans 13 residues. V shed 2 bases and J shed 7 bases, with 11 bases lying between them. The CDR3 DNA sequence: TGTGCCAGCAGTTTACGGGGAGGGGGTGGCTACACCTTC. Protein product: CASSLRGGGGYTF.

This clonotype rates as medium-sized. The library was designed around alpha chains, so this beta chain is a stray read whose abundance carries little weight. The CDR3 bases are TGCAGCGTTGAGACTAGCGGGAGGGGTAAGACCCAGTACTTC. It translates to CSVETSGRGKTQYF. The rearrangement uses TRBV29-1 and TRBJ2-5; TRBD2 matches 14 bases. J gave up 6 bases and V 3 bases, and 3 bases lay outside the gene matches. This CDR3 has 14 residues. Germline V CDR1 and CDR2: SQVTM, ANQGSEA.

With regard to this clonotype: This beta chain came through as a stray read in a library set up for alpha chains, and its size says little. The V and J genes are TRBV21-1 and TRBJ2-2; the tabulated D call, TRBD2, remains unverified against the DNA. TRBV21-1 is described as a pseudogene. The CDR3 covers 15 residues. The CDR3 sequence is CASSTSTALTGELFF. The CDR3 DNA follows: TGTGCCAGCAGCACGTCTACAGCCCTCACCGGGGAGCTGTTTTTT.

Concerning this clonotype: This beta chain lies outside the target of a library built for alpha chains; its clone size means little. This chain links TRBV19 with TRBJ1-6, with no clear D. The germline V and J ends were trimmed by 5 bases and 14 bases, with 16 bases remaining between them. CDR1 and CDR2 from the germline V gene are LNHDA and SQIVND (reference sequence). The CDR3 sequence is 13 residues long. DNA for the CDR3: TGTGCCAGTAGTTCGGACGCGCGGGTGTCCCTCCACTTT. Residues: CASSSDARVSLHF.

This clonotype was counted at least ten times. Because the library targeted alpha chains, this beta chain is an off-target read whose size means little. The chain's CDR3 is CASSETGGQETQYF. The DNA for the CDR3 is TGTGCCAGCAGTGAAACGGGGGGGCAAGAGACCCAGTACTTC. V is TRBV6-1 and J is TRBJ2-5, with 8 nucleotides matching TRBD2. Germline values: CDR1 MNHNS, CDR2 SASEGT. This CDR3 is built from 14 residues. Germline trimming cut 2 bases from V and 2 bases from J; bases unmatched to any gene: 1.

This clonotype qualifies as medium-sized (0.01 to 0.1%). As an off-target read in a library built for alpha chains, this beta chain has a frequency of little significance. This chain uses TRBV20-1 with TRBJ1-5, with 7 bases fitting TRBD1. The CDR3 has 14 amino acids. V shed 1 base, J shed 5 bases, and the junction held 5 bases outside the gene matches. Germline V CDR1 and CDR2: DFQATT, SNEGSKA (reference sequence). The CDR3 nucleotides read TGCAGTGCTAGAGTAGAGACAGGGCATCAGCCCCAGCATTTT. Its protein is CSARVETGHQPQHF.

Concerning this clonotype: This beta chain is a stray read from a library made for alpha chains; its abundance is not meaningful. CDR3 sequence: CASSRVAAGETQYF. CDR3 DNA sequence: TGTGCCAGCAGCCGCGTCGCAGCCGGAGAGACCCAGTACTTC. The J gene is TRBJ2-5, the V gene TRBV7-2; no clear D gene. This CDR3 region has 14 residues. Deletions cut 5 bases from V and 4 bases from J, with 14 bases between. Germline V gene data show CDR1 as SGHTA and CDR2 as FQGNSA.

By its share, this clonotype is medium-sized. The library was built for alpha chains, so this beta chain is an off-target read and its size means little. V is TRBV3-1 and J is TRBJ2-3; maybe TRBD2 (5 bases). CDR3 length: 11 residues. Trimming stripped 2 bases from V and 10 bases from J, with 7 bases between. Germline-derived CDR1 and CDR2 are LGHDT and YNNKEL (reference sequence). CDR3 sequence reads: CASSQRRAQYF. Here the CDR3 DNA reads TGTGCCAGCAGCCAAAGGCGGGCGCAGTATTTT.

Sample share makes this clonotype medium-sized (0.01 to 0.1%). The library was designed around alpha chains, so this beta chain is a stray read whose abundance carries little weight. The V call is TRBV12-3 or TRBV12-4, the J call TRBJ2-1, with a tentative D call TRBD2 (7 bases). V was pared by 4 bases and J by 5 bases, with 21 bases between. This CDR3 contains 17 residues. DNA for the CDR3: TGTGCCAGCAGTTCTGAGCTAGGGGGGGCGAGAAACAATGAGCAGTTCTTC. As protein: CASSSELGGARNNEQFF.

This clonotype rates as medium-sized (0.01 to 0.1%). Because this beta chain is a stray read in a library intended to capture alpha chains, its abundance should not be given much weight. CDR3 sequence (DNA): TGTGCCAGCAGCCAAGATGGCAGGTCGGGGCAGTACGTC. Protein: CASSQDGRSGQYV. The chain couples TRBV3-1 to TRBJ2-7; D unclear. Between the trimmed V and J ends, which lost 0 bases and 9 bases, there was a span of 12 bases. Germline V lookup: CDR1 LGHDT, CDR2 YNNKEL (reference sequence). The CDR3 covers 13 residues.

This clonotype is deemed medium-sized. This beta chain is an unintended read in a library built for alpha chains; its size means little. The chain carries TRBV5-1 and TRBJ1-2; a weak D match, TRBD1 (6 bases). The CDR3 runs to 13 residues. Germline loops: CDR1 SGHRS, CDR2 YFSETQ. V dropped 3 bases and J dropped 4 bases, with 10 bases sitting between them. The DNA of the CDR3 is TGCGCCAGCAGCTGGGACAAATCCTATGGCTACACCTTC. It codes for CASSWDKSYGYTF.

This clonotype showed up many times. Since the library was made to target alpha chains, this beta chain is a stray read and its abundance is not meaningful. CDR3 protein: CAADWGTEAFF. The CDR3 bases are TGTGCCGCTGACTGGGGCACTGAAGCTTTCTTT. The chain combines TRBV7-9 with TRBJ1-1; unclear D gene. This CDR3 region has 11 residues. Germline-derived CDR1 and CDR2 are SEHNR and FQNEAQ (reference sequence). V was cut by 11 bases and J by 4 bases, with 11 bases left in between.